This entry lists 26 T cell receptor beta chains sequenced from one sample in a study of T cells after yellow fever vaccination. Each CDR3 protein is one row after TCRdb ran MiXCR on the 5' RACE reads. The table lists more than 95,000 distinct CDR3 sequences, 7.5% to 10% of them singletons. Sample: CD8+ T cells sorted from PBMCs, taken on the day of the yellow fever booster vaccination. The receptors shown here come from a man younger than 35 who received the YFV17D yellow fever vaccine.

This clonotype was counted ten times or more. As DNA, the CDR3 is TGCGCCAGCAGCTTGGCCCGGGGGCAGTACAATGAGCAGTTCTTC. This sequence encodes CASSLARGQYNEQFF. This chain links TRBV5-1 with TRBJ2-1; the D call may be TRBD1 or TRBD2 (6 bases each). V lost 0 bases, J lost 4 bases, and 11 bases lay in between. From germline, CDR1 is SGHRS and CDR2 YFSETQ. CDR3 length: 15 residues.

The genes are TRBV11-2 and TRBJ2-5, with D possibly being TRBD2 (5 bases). Per the germline V gene, CDR1 is SGHAT and CDR2 is FQNNGV. CDR3 length: 14 residues. The germline V and J ends were trimmed by 2 bases and 4 bases, with 11 bases remaining between them. The CDR3 is CASSLFPAGETQYF. Here the CDR3 DNA reads TGTGCCAGCAGCTTATTCCCGGCGGGAGAGACCCAGTACTTC.

This clonotype was seen more than once but under ten times. The rearrangement joins TRBV3-1 to TRBJ1-5, with TRBD1 as a possible D gene (6 bases). Trimming pared 1 base from V and 6 bases from J, leaving 13 bases between. The CDR3 totals 15 residues. CDR1 LGHDT and CDR2 YNNKEL come from the germline V gene (reference sequence). CDR3 DNA sequence: TGTGCCAGCAGCCAAGGACGGACAGATATTCAGCCCCAGCATTTT. It translates to CASSQGRTDIQPQHF.

The chain is built from TRBV7-2 and TRBJ2-7, with TRBD1 matching over 9 bases. CDR1 is SGHTA, CDR2 FQGNSA, per germline. J gave up 2 bases and V 5 bases, and 1 base lay outside the gene matches. This CDR3 has 13 amino acids. The CDR3 nucleotides are TGTGCCAGCAGCGACAGGGGGGCCTACGAGCAGTACGTC. Protein: CASSDRGAYEQYV.

This clonotype was seen ten or more times. The V call is TRBV5-1, the J call TRBJ1-1; D not resolved. The CDR3 runs 13 residues. Germline V CDR1 and CDR2: SGHRS, YFSETQ. The V and J ends lost 3 bases and 1 base respectively, with 7 bases between them. This chain's CDR3 is CASSSEENTEAFF. The CDR3, as DNA: TGCGCCAGCAGCTCGGAAGAGAACACTGAAGCTTTCTTT.

CDR3 bases: TGTGCCAGCAGTTACTCGGTGGGACAGGGAAGATACGAGCAGTACTTC. Amino acids: CASSYSVGQGRYEQYF. The chain couples TRBV6-5 to TRBJ2-7, with 9 positions matching TRBD1. In germline, CDR1 is MNHEY, CDR2 SVGAGI. CDR3 length equals 16 residues. Trimming took 0 bases from V and 4 from J; bases not matched to a gene: 7.

The chain links TRBV20-1 to TRBJ1-1; 11 nucleotides agree with TRBD1. There are 12 residues in the CDR3. The germline V gene encodes CDR1 DFQATT and CDR2 SNEGSKA (reference sequence). The trim removed 6 bases at V and 8 bases at J, leaving 5 bases unmatched. CDR3 region: CSARGQGAEAFF. Here the CDR3 DNA reads TGCAGTGCCCGCGGACAGGGGGCCGAAGCTTTCTTT.

This clonotype has just a few counts. The J gene is TRBJ2-2, the V gene TRBV6-2 or TRBV6-3, with a possible D match to TRBD1 (7 bases). V shed 2 bases and J shed 3 bases, with 10 bases lying between them. Germline assignment: CDR1 MNHEY and CDR2 SVGEGT. This CDR3 comprises 15 residues. The CDR3 reads CASSYGGGDTGELFF. In nucleotides, the CDR3 is TGTGCCAGCAGTTACGGAGGGGGCGACACCGGGGAGCTGTTTTTT.

This clonotype was seen more than once but under ten times. V is TRBV12-3 or TRBV12-4 and J is TRBJ2-7; D might be TRBD1 or TRBD2, each matching 6 bases. V lost 7 bases, J lost 1 base, and 14 bases lay in between. This CDR3 region has 14 residues. The CDR3 coding sequence is TGTGCCAGCACCGTGACAGGACTATCCTACGAGCAGTACGTC. Encoded protein: CASTVTGLSYEQYV.

Only a few counts were recorded for this clonotype. The chain employs TRBV7-6 and TRBJ1-5; 7 nucleotides align to TRBD1. In germline, CDR1 is SGHVS, CDR2 FNYEAQ. The CDR3 sequence is 14 residues long. The V segment lost 5 bases and the J segment 6 bases; nucleotides outside the gene matches: 7. As DNA, the CDR3 is TGTGCCAGCAGCCGCTACAGGGGCGCTCAGCCCCAGCATTTT. Protein: CASSRYRGAQPQHF. Full variable domain (missing parts from reference TRBV7-6 and TRBJ1-5): GAGVSQSPRYKVTKRGQDVALRCDPISGHVSLYWYRQALGQGPEFLTYFNYEAQQDKSGLPNDRFSAERPEGSISTLTIQRTEQRDSAMYRCASSRYRGAQPQHFGDGTRLSIL.

In its sample, this clonotype was seen a few times. The chain employs TRBV19 and TRBJ1-5; the D is unclear. This CDR3 has 15 residues. The germline V and J ends were trimmed by 3 bases and 2 bases, with 11 bases remaining between them. CDR1 LNHDA and CDR2 SQIVND come from the germline V gene (reference sequence). CDR3 sequence: CASSIVGGGNQPQHF. Here the CDR3 DNA reads TGTGCCAGTAGTATCGTCGGCGGAGGCAATCAGCCCCAGCATTTT.

This clonotype was counted between two and nine times. Here the CDR3 reads CASSPGQGYSPLHF. The CDR3 bases are TGTGCCAGCAGTCCCGGACAGGGTTATTCACCCCTCCACTTT. The gene calls are TRBV12-3 or TRBV12-4 and TRBJ1-6, with 8 bases matching TRBD1. Trimming took 5 bases from V and 8 from J; bases not matched to a gene: 5. The CDR3 runs 14 residues.

The rearrangement uses TRBV27 and TRBJ1-5; D is unresolved. CDR1 is MNHEY and CDR2 is SMNVEV in the germline V gene (reference sequence). The CDR3 totals 14 residues. Trimming cost V 7 bases and J 5 bases, with 15 bases left between them. The DNA for the CDR3 is TGTGCCAGCAATTTGTTAGGTTCAGATCAGCCCCAGCATTTT. It yields the protein CASNLLGSDQPQHF.

The rearrangement joins TRBV7-6 to TRBJ2-5; D may match TRBD1 or TRBD2 (5 bases each). The CDR3 has 15 amino acids. Germline-derived CDR1 and CDR2 are SGHVS and FNYEAQ. The V gene lost 5 bases and the J gene lost 4 bases, with 17 bases spanning the gap. CDR3 nucleotide sequence: TGTGCCAGCAGCCGGGGCGGGTTTGAGGGAGAGACCCAGTACTTC. It codes for CASSRGGFEGETQYF. Filled out from reference TRBV7-6 and TRBJ2-5, the complete variable domain reads GAGVSQSPRYKVTKRGQDVALRCDPISGHVSLYWYRQALGQGPEFLTYFNYEAQQDKSGLPNDRFSAERPEGSISTLTIQRTEQRDSAMYRCASSRGGFEGETQYFGPGTRLLVL.

This clonotype was observed a handful of times. The chain carries TRBV29-1 and TRBJ1-1; TRBD1 might be the D (5 bases). The ends were cut back, 7 bases at V and 6 bases at J, with 18 bases in the middle. This CDR3 has 13 residues. CDR1 and CDR2 from the germline V gene are SQVTM and ANQGSEA. In DNA, the CDR3 is TGCAGCGCCCTGGGACCGAGGGTTCCTGAAGCTTTCTTT. This sequence encodes CSALGPRVPEAFF. The variable domain in full, completed from reference TRBV29-1 and TRBJ1-1, reads SAVISQKPSRDICQRGTSLTIQCQVDSQVTMMFWYRQQPGQSLTLIATANQGSEATYESGFVIDKFPISRPNLTFSTLTVSNMSPEDSSIYLCSALGPRVPEAFFGQGTRLTVV.

This clonotype has more than one count but fewer than ten. V gene TRBV12-3 or TRBV12-4 combines with J gene TRBJ2-7; possible D gene TRBD1, 7 bases. The V end was cut by 1 base, the J end by 3 bases, with 13 bases between. CDR3 size: 15 residues. CDR3 DNA: TGTGCCAGCAGTTTAGGACAGGGAGGATTCTACGAGCAGTACGTC. This translates into CASSLGQGGFYEQYV.

This chain links TRBV7-9 with TRBJ1-5; no definite D call. V lost 5 bases to trimming and J lost 9 bases, with 11 bases between them. The CDR3 sequence is 12 residues long. Germline values: CDR1 SEHNR, CDR2 FQNEAQ (reference sequence). The CDR3: CASSGGYGPQHF. The CDR3 region has the DNA TGTGCCAGCAGCGGAGGGTACGGGCCCCAGCATTTT.

The V gene is TRBV4-1, the J gene TRBJ2-1; D uncertain. Per the germline V gene, CDR1 is MGHRA and CDR2 is YSYEKL. CDR3 length: 13 residues. Trimming took off 1 base at V and 8 bases at J, with 9 bases between the two ends. CDR3 protein: CASSQAFGDEQFF. The DNA for the CDR3 is TGCGCCAGCAGCCAAGCTTTTGGTGATGAGCAGTTCTTC.

This clonotype appeared many times. The chain has TRBV4-3 and TRBJ2-3, with D possibly matching TRBD2 (6 bases). Trimming stripped 2 bases from V and 4 bases from J, with 10 bases between. The CDR3 sequence is 14 residues long. From germline, CDR1 is LGHNA and CDR2 YSLEER. The DNA of the CDR3 is TGCGCCAGCAGCCAAACTAGCATCGCAGATACGCAGTATTTT. Translation: CASSQTSIADTQYF.

This clonotype has a count of ten or more. The J gene is TRBJ2-3, the V gene TRBV4-2, with D perhaps TRBD2 (5 bases). The CDR3 spans 16 residues. V gave up 0 bases and J gave up 1 base, with 11 bases separating them. The germline gives CDR1 LGHNA, CDR2 YNFKEQ. The CDR3 DNA sequence: TGTGCCAGCAGCCAAGATCGGGGTTCCCGCACAGATACGCAGTATTTT. It specifies CASSQDRGSRTDTQYF.

The V and J genes are TRBV4-1 and TRBJ1-4, with 8 bases lining up with TRBD1. The germline gives CDR1 MGHRA, CDR2 YSYEKL. The CDR3 consists of 14 residues. V lost 1 base, J lost 7 bases, and 2 bases stayed unmatched. The DNA of the CDR3 is TGCGCCAGCAGCCAAGCTGACAGGGGTGAAAAACTGTTTTTT. Residues: CASSQADRGEKLFF.

V usage is TRBV6-2 or TRBV6-3 and J usage is TRBJ2-1, with TRBD2 identical over 11 bases. The CDR3 extends over 16 amino acids. With V trimmed by 2 bases and J by 7 bases, 7 bases remained unmatched. Germline assignment: CDR1 MNHEY and CDR2 SVGEGT. This CDR3 reads CASSYHPTSGANEQFF. The CDR3 DNA sequence: TGTGCCAGCAGTTACCATCCGACTAGCGGGGCGAATGAGCAGTTCTTC.

This clonotype was seen a single time. The J gene is TRBJ2-5, the V gene TRBV12-3 or TRBV12-4; 9 bases agree with TRBD1. The J segment lost 4 bases and the V segment lost 3 bases, leaving 6 bases of the junction unmatched. There are 15 residues in the CDR3. The CDR3 sequence is CASSLFRDRVETQYF. The CDR3 DNA follows: TGTGCCAGCAGTTTGTTTAGGGACAGGGTAGAGACCCAGTACTTC.

The V and J genes are TRBV12-3 or TRBV12-4 and TRBJ2-1; 9 nucleotides line up with TRBD1. The CDR3 is made up of 17 amino acids. With V trimmed by 3 bases and J by 4 bases, 10 bases remained unmatched. This chain's CDR3 is CASSFSWGTGLYNEQFF. CDR3 nucleotide sequence: TGTGCCAGCAGTTTTTCTTGGGGGACAGGGTTATACAATGAGCAGTTCTTC.

In this sample, this clonotype turned up a few times. The chain joins TRBV4-3 to TRBJ2-5; D not certain. With 0 bases removed from V and 4 bases from J, the gap between germline ends came to 9 bases. The length of the CDR3 is 14 residues. Germline V gene lookup returns CDR1 LGHNA and CDR2 YSLEER. The CDR3 sequence: CASSQDWAPETQYF. CDR3 DNA sequence: TGCGCCAGCAGCCAAGATTGGGCGCCAGAGACCCAGTACTTC.

The chain recombines TRBV4-2 with TRBJ1-1; no firm D call. CDR1 LGHNA and CDR2 YNFKEQ come from the germline V gene. This CDR3 region has 13 residues. The V gene lost 1 base and the J gene lost 3 bases, with 6 bases spanning the gap. The CDR3 DNA reads as TGTGCCAGCAGCCAAGGTCTCCACACTGAAGCTTTCTTT. It codes for CASSQGLHTEAFF.